The clone carrying this T cell receptor (beta chain) has only one observation. Attachment of unique molecular identifiers to individual cDNA molecules was performed. TCRdb reprocessed the 5' RACE reads via MiXCR and lists one record per CDR3 protein. The sample records some 29,000 distinct CDR3 sequences, roughly 4.7% being singletons. The sample comes from a study of early T cells in non-severe SARS-CoV-2 infection. The wider study: Chains from this unsorted whole-blood bulk RNA could not be paired.

The CDR3 is 14 amino acids. Germline V CDR1 and CDR2: MGHRA, YSYEKL. After removal of 4 bases from V and 4 bases from J, the junction contained 3 bases not matched to a gene. This chain links TRBV4-1 with TRBJ2-3; 9 bases fit TRBD2. This TCR was recovered from an adult who was a healthcare worker with PCR-confirmed SARS-CoV-2 infection or an uninfected control (not recorded which). The sequenced sample consisted of whole blood. The CDR3 protein is CASSLAGVSDTQYF. The CDR3 DNA follows: TGCGCCAGCAGCCTAGCGGGAGTGTCAGATACGCAGTATTTT.